One and the same sample provided the 20 T cell receptor beta chains below, sequenced in a study of cytomegalovirus exposure and HLA in healthy donors. The data were produced by immunoSEQ multiplex PCR, yet TCRdb's version contains in-frame clones alone and is incomplete. Of about 65,000 clones listed, just over 90% were seen once; the top ten hold 1% to 1.5%. Material for sequencing was PBMCs. The receptors come from a young woman in good health and CMV-seronegative.

The chain couples TRBV2 to TRBJ1-2, with 7 bases identical to TRBD1. Trimming took 6 bases from V and 8 from J; bases not matched to a gene: 12. The germline gives CDR1 SNHLY, CDR2 FYNNEI. The CDR3 has 14 amino acids. For the CDR3, the DNA is TGTGCCAGCAGCGTGGATGGACAGGTTATAGGCTACACCTTC. Its protein is CASSVDGQVIGYTF.

The chain couples TRBV19 to TRBJ1-4; 7 nucleotides line up with TRBD1. The CDR3 loop spans 14 amino acids. Per the germline V gene, CDR1 is LNHDA and CDR2 is SQIVND (reference sequence). With 4 bases clipped from V and 5 bases from J, the junction kept 4 bases outside the gene matches. CDR3 sequence: CASSTGRGNEKLFF. CDR3 coding DNA: TGTGCCAGTAGTACCGGCAGGGGGAATGAAAAACTGTTTTTT.

The chain has TRBV6-1 and TRBJ2-2; 13 positions agree with TRBD2. V trimming: 7 bases; J trimming: 4 bases; junction bases outside the gene matches: 12. The CDR3 has 18 residues. Germline CDR1 MNHNS, CDR2 SASEGT. CDR3 amino acids: CASTETSGRMWRTGELFF. CDR3 DNA sequence: TGTGCCAGCACTGAGACTAGCGGGAGGATGTGGCGCACCGGGGAGCTGTTTTTT.

The chain recombines TRBV6-1 with TRBJ1-2; possibly TRBD1 for D (5 bases). Trimming pared 3 bases from V and 4 bases from J, leaving 6 bases between. The germline V gene encodes CDR1 MNHNS and CDR2 SASEGT. The CDR3 has 12 residues. The CDR3 DNA sequence: TGTGCCAGCAGTGACAGGGTCTATGGCTACACCTTC. Translated: CASSDRVYGYTF.

This clone was picked up a small number of times. J is TRBJ1-4 and V is TRBV28; 8 bases are a match to TRBD1. The trim removed 1 base at V and 7 bases at J, leaving 5 bases unmatched. This CDR3 spans 15 amino acids. CDR1 and CDR2 (germline): MDHEN, SYDVKM. The CDR3 region has the DNA TGTGCCAGCAGTTTATTCAGGGGGCGCGTTGAAAAACTGTTTTTT. Amino acid sequence: CASSLFRGRVEKLFF.

V gene TRBV5-4 combines with J gene TRBJ1-6; D is possibly TRBD1 (5 bases). The germline V and J ends were trimmed by 4 bases and 8 bases, with 19 bases remaining between them. CDR1 is SGHNT, CDR2 YYREEE, per germline (reference sequence). CDR3 length: 16 amino acids. The CDR3: CASSIGLPGGDSPLHF. The DNA for the CDR3 is TGTGCCAGCAGCATTGGTCTCCCCGGGGGAGATTCACCCCTCCACTTT.

The chain recombines TRBV30 with TRBJ2-3; TRBD1 aligns across 10 bases. J was trimmed by 6 bases and V by 4 bases; bases with no gene match: 10. This CDR3 region has 15 residues. CDR1 and CDR2 from the germline V gene are GTSNPN and SVGIG (reference sequence). CDR3 nucleotides: TGTGCCTGGACGAGGGGGGACAGGGGCAGCGATACGCAGTATTTT. Encoded protein: CAWTRGDRGSDTQYF. The complete variable domain, with remaining parts taken from reference TRBV30 and TRBJ2-3, reads SQTIHQWPATLVQPVGSPLSLECTVEGTSNPNLYWYRQAAGRGLQLLFYSVGIGQISSEVPQNLSASRPQDRQFILSSKKLLLSDSGFYLCAWTRGDRGSDTQYFGPGTRLTVL.

This chain connects TRBV4-1 to TRBJ2-2, with TRBD2 identical over 12 bases. V was pared by 1 base and J by 4 bases, with 7 bases of the junction left unmatched. Germline V CDR1 and CDR2: MGHRA, YSYEKL. The CDR3 consists of 18 residues. The CDR3, as DNA: TGCGCCAGCAGCCAAGCCCCACTAGCGGGGGGACCCACCGGGGAGCTGTTTTTT. This translates into CASSQAPLAGGPTGELFF.

The chain employs TRBV9 and TRBJ2-7; D might be TRBD2 (6 bases). CDR1 is SGDLS, CDR2 YYNGEE, per germline. The CDR3 is 15 residues long. V was trimmed by 3 bases and J by 2 bases, leaving 15 bases between them. The CDR3 loop reads CASSAPLGGAYEQYF. The DNA of the CDR3 is TGTGCCAGCAGCGCACCGCTCGGGGGTGCCTACGAGCAGTACTTC.

This chain connects TRBV2 to TRBJ1-4; no firm D call. The CDR3 loop spans 11 amino acids. Germline CDR1 and CDR2: SNHLY and FYNNEI. Trimming removed 8 bases from V and 11 bases from J, with 12 bases in between. CDR3 residues: CASSPPGKLFF. The CDR3 DNA is TGTGCCAGCTCGCCGCCGGGGAAACTGTTTTTT.

The chain is built from TRBV5-1 and TRBJ2-7; 7 nucleotides line up with TRBD1. Looked up from germline, CDR1 is SGHRS and CDR2 is YFSETQ. The CDR3 spans 17 residues. Trimming at V came to 1 base and at J to 0 bases, leaving 10 bases not matched to a gene. The CDR3 nucleotides are TGCGCCAGCAGCTTGCAGACAGGGAACTATGACTCCTACGAGCAGTACTTC. Its translation: CASSLQTGNYDSYEQYF.

The chain joins TRBV6-5 to TRBJ1-2; 7 bases align to TRBD1. Germline V gives CDR1 MNHEY, CDR2 SVGAGI. Trimming took 5 bases from V and 3 from J; bases not matched to a gene: 3. The CDR3 is 13 residues long. CDR3 in amino acids: CASSRDRDYGYTF. For the CDR3, the DNA is TGTGCCAGCAGTAGGGACAGAGACTATGGCTACACCTTC.

V is TRBV30 and J is TRBJ1-2, with 8 nucleotides matching TRBD1. The CDR3 consists of 13 residues. V gave up 2 bases and J gave up 6 bases; unmatched junction bases: 5. Looked up from germline, CDR1 is GTSNPN and CDR2 is SVGIG (reference sequence). CDR3 sequence (DNA): TGTGCCTGGAGTCTCCAGGGGGCCGATGGCTACACCTTC. Translating gives CAWSLQGADGYTF.

V and J are TRBV15 and TRBJ2-1; TRBD2 matches 7 bases. Trimming took 1 base from V and 4 from J; bases not matched to a gene: 1. This CDR3 is built from 14 residues. The germline V gene encodes CDR1 LNHNV and CDR2 YYDKDF (reference sequence). CDR3 sequence reads: CATSRAREYNEQFF. The CDR3, as DNA: TGTGCCACCAGCAGAGCGCGGGAGTACAATGAGCAGTTCTTC.

The rearrangement joins TRBV18 to TRBJ2-3; D perhaps matches TRBD2 (6 bases). Trimming stripped 3 bases from V and 0 bases from J, with 10 bases between. This CDR3 is 15 amino acids long. Germline CDR1 KGHSH, CDR2 LQKENI. The CDR3 spells CASSPSGPSTDTQYF. The CDR3 nucleotides are TGTGCCAGCTCACCTAGCGGACCTAGCACAGATACGCAGTATTTT.

J is TRBJ1-2 and V is TRBV7-9; D gene uncertain. The CDR3 sequence is 14 residues long. Trimming left V 5 bases short and J 0 bases short, with 10 bases between. CDR1 is SEHNR, CDR2 FQNEAQ, per germline (reference sequence). The CDR3 loop reads CASSQTPTNYGYTF. DNA of the CDR3: TGTGCCAGCAGCCAGACTCCCACTAACTATGGCTACACCTTC.

The chain employs TRBV5-6 and TRBJ1-3; TRBD1 matches at 7 bases. The germline V gene has CDR1 SGHDT and CDR2 YYEEEE. CDR3 size: 14 residues. J was trimmed by 7 bases and V by 0 bases; bases with no gene match: 4. CDR3 region: CASSLGQGVNTIYF. In DNA form, the CDR3 reads TGTGCCAGCAGCTTGGGACAGGGTGTCAACACCATATATTTT.

The chain uses TRBV18 and TRBJ1-5; TRBD1 is a possible D gene (5 bases). V gave up 2 bases and J gave up 0 bases, with 11 bases separating them. The CDR3 has 16 residues. The germline V gene encodes CDR1 KGHSH and CDR2 LQKENI. The CDR3 spells CASSPGLGASNQPQHF. CDR3 DNA sequence: TGTGCCAGCTCACCAGGGTTAGGGGCTAGCAATCAGCCCCAGCATTTT.

The chain is built from TRBV4-2 and TRBJ2-1; 9 nucleotides line up with TRBD2. Germline trimming cut 0 bases from V and 6 bases from J; bases unmatched to any gene: 3. The CDR3 runs 15 residues. Per germline, CDR1 LGHNA and CDR2 YNFKEQ. CDR3 sequence reads: CASSQDAGGPNEQFF. The CDR3 DNA sequence: TGTGCCAGCAGCCAAGATGCGGGGGGGCCCAATGAGCAGTTCTTC.

This chain joins TRBV6-4 and TRBJ2-1; D is possibly TRBD2 (6 bases). V was trimmed by 6 bases and J by 8 bases, leaving 17 bases between them. Germline CDR1 and CDR2: MRHNA and SNTAGT. The CDR3 has 14 amino acids. The CDR3 DNA is TGTGCCAGCAGCCAGGAGGGCCGTGGGGATGAGCAGTTCTTC. The encoded protein is CASSQEGRGDEQFF.